Following are 2 T cell receptor beta chains from one sample sequenced in a study of blood T cell repertoires in COVID-19. The assay was immunoSEQ multiplex PCR, and TCRdb's table has in-frame clones only and misses some. The sample has about 100,000 clones; approximately 91% are singletons. Sequencing was done on a sample of peripheral blood. The receptors come from a woman aged 60-75 years with acute or convalescent COVID-19.

The chain joins TRBV6-5 to TRBJ2-5; the D gene is possibly TRBD1 (7 bases). Germline V gene sequence: CDR1 MNHEY, CDR2 SVGAGI. This CDR3 comprises 14 residues. V was clipped by 5 bases and J by 5 bases, with 15 bases between them. CDR3 nucleotides: TGTGCCAGCAGTCGACAGGGAGGAAGCGAGACCCAGTACTTC. This codes for CASSRQGGSETQYF.

This clone was detected only a few times. The V gene is TRBV5-1, the J gene TRBJ1-2, with a weak D call TRBD1 (6 bases). The CDR3 is 14 residues long. The germline V and J ends were trimmed by 0 bases and 2 bases, with 8 bases remaining between them. Germline V gives CDR1 SGHRS, CDR2 YFSETQ. The CDR3 is CASSLGTANYGYTF. CDR3 nucleotides: TGCGCCAGCAGCTTGGGGACAGCGAACTATGGCTACACCTTC.